This entry concerns a single T cell receptor beta chain. At one of its ends the junction is not consistent with the germline gene, which may arise from a read error. 60 Vbeta and 13 Jbeta primers were used in PCR. TCRdb keeps only in-frame clones here, not all; method: immunoSEQ multiplex PCR. The sample comprises roughly 160,000 clones, over 60% of which are singletons, and about 14% rests with the top ten. This specimen comes from a study of cytomegalovirus exposure and HLA in healthy donors. CDR1 and CDR2 (germline): SEHNR, FQNEAQ (reference sequence). This CDR3 comprises 13 residues. The rearrangement joins TRBV7-9 to TRBJ1-5, with D possibly TRBD1 on 5 matching bases. The sample consisted of PBMCs. This receptor was obtained from a man between 45 and 60 years old in good health and CMV-seropositive. CDR3 DNA: TGTGCCAGCACTCTAGGGGTTAATCGGCCCCAGCATTTT. It codes for CASTLGVNRPQHF.